This entry lists 29 T cell receptor beta chains sequenced from one sample in a study of blood T cell repertoires in COVID-19. TCRdb keeps only in-frame clones here, not all; method: immunoSEQ multiplex PCR. The sample has over 150,000 clones, around 87% seen once; the top ten hold 2.7%. What was sequenced was peripheral blood. The receptor set was obtained from a man in his forties with active or convalescent COVID-19.

This clone was found once. The rearrangement uses TRBV19 and TRBJ1-5, with 9 positions matching TRBD1. CDR3 size: 15 residues. After removal of 7 bases from V and 1 base from J, the junction contained 5 bases not matched to a gene. Germline CDR1 is LNHDA and CDR2 is SQIVND (reference sequence). CDR3 region: CASNSQGASNQPQHF. The CDR3 DNA follows: TGTGCCAGTAACTCACAGGGGGCAAGCAATCAGCCCCAGCATTTT.

CDR3 in amino acids: CASSDDRGTGELFF. In DNA, the CDR3 is TGTGCCAGCAGTGACGACAGGGGAACCGGGGAGCTGTTTTTT. The chain is built from TRBV2 and TRBJ2-2; 8 bases are shared with TRBD1. Germline CDR1 SNHLY, CDR2 FYNNEI. The CDR3 spans 14 residues. Trimming took 3 bases from V and 5 from J; bases not matched to a gene: 2. Drawing the rest from reference TRBV2 and TRBJ2-2, the complete variable domain is EPEVTQTPSHQVTQMGQEVILRCVPISNHLYFYWYRQILGQKVEFLVSFYNNEISEKSEIFDDQFSVERPDGSNFTLKIRSTKLEDSAMYFCASSDDRGTGELFFGEGSRLTVL.

About this clone itself: Other nucleotide sequences from this sample produce the same CDR3. V gene TRBV19 combines with J gene TRBJ2-6, with D possibly being TRBD2 (6 bases). This CDR3 has 14 amino acids. The germline CDR1 and CDR2 sequences are LNHDA and SQIVND (reference sequence). V lost 7 bases and J 3 bases, leaving 10 bases between the germline ends. CDR3 loop: CASKGRGGANVLTF. CDR3 in DNA: TGTGCCAGTAAGGGGCGGGGTGGGGCCAACGTCCTGACTTTC.

This chain links TRBV5-1 with TRBJ2-7, with a possible D match to TRBD1 (6 bases). Trimming pared 0 bases from V and 4 bases from J, leaving 14 bases between. Germline V gene lookup returns CDR1 SGHRS and CDR2 YFSETQ. There are 15 residues in the CDR3. The CDR3 loop is CASSLDEGVLYEQYF. The CDR3 nucleotides read TGCGCCAGCAGCTTGGATGAGGGGGTCTTGTACGAGCAGTACTTC.

The chain links TRBV30 to TRBJ1-4; 9 bases line up with TRBD1. Germline V lookup: CDR1 GTSNPN, CDR2 SVGIG (reference sequence). CDR3 length equals 17 residues. With 0 bases clipped from V and 5 bases from J, the junction kept 10 bases outside the gene matches. CDR3 nucleotides: TGTGCCTGGAGTGTACCCCTCCGACAGGGGGGAAATGAAAAACTGTTTTTT. Protein product: CAWSVPLRQGGNEKLFF.

This chain uses TRBV28 with TRBJ2-5; 7 bases fit TRBD2. Unmatched junction bases numbered 7, after V lost 7 bases and J lost 5 bases. Germline loops: CDR1 MDHEN, CDR2 SYDVKM. The CDR3 sequence is 13 residues long. The CDR3, as DNA: TGTGCCAGCATGAAAGCGGGGTGGGAGACCCAGTACTTC. Its protein product is CASMKAGWETQYF. Combining the CDR3 with reference TRBV28 and TRBJ2-5 gives the whole variable domain DVKVTQSSRYLVKRTGEKVFLECVQDMDHENMFWYRQDPGLGLRLIYFSYDVKMKEKGDIPEGYSVSREKKERFSLILESASTNQTSMYLCASMKAGWETQYFGPGTRLLVL.

V gene TRBV5-1 combines with J gene TRBJ1-3; 7 bases are a match to TRBD1. Germline-derived CDR1 and CDR2 are SGHRS and YFSETQ. The trim removed 4 bases at V and 0 bases at J, leaving 4 bases unmatched. The CDR3 is 15 amino acids. CDR3 DNA: TGCGCCAGCAGCCAGCAGGGGGACTCTGGAAACACCATATATTTT. Translating it yields CASSQQGDSGNTIYF.

This clone was found a few times. The chain links TRBV6-5 to TRBJ1-6; 9 nucleotides line up with TRBD1. V lost 7 bases to trimming and J lost 5 bases; unmatched junction nucleotides: 6. Germline V CDR1 and CDR2: MNHEY, SVGAGI. The CDR3 has 15 residues. The CDR3 sequence: CASTYGTGNNSPLHF. In DNA form, the CDR3 reads TGTGCCAGCACCTACGGGACAGGGAATAATTCACCCCTCCACTTT.

V gene TRBV10-1 combines with J gene TRBJ1-2, with 8 bases aligning to TRBD1. Unmatched junction bases numbered 11, after V lost 6 bases and J lost 2 bases. The CDR3 runs to 16 residues. Germline lookup yields CDR1 WNHNN and CDR2 SYGVQD (reference sequence). The CDR3, as DNA: TGCGCCAGCAGCCGGGACAGGAACCGACCAAACTATGGCTACACCTTC. This sequence encodes CASSRDRNRPNYGYTF.

The V gene is TRBV3-1 (or the pseudogene TRBV3-2), the J gene TRBJ1-1; TRBD1 aligns across 7 bases. Trimming at V came to 1 base and at J to 12 bases, leaving 11 bases not matched to a gene. This CDR3 spans 14 amino acids. The germline CDR1 and CDR2 sequences are LGHDT and YNNKEL (reference sequence). The CDR3 region is CASSQVEGTARTFF. The DNA for the CDR3 is TGTGCCAGCAGCCAAGTCGAGGGGACAGCTCGGACTTTCTTT.

V and J are TRBV6-5 and TRBJ2-7, with 9 positions matching TRBD1. In germline, CDR1 is MNHEY, CDR2 SVGAGI. The CDR3 spans 16 residues. Trimming cost V 4 bases and J 5 bases; bases outside gene matches: 12. CDR3 nucleotide sequence: TGTGCCAGCAGTTCCAATCTCGGGACAGGGTATAACGAGCAGTACTTC. It yields the protein CASSSNLGTGYNEQYF.

The CDR3 protein is CASSQDLQGESPLHF. The CDR3 nucleotides are TGTGCCAGCAGCCAAGACCTCCAGGGGGAGTCACCCCTCCACTTT. The chain links TRBV4-2 to TRBJ1-6, with 7 bases that match TRBD1. Germline-derived CDR1 and CDR2 are LGHNA and YNFKEQ. The CDR3 covers 15 residues. Trimming at V came to 0 bases and at J to 10 bases, leaving 6 bases not matched to a gene.

The chain is built from TRBV7-9 and TRBJ1-1; D unresolved. Looked up from germline, CDR1 is SEHNR and CDR2 is FQNEAQ (reference sequence). With 1 base removed from V and 6 bases from J, the gap between germline ends came to 9 bases. This CDR3 is built from 13 residues. The CDR3 sequence is CASSLDLVPEAFF. CDR3 DNA sequence: TGTGCCAGCAGCTTAGACTTGGTTCCTGAAGCTTTCTTT. The variable domain in full, with the rest retrieved from reference TRBV7-9 and TRBJ1-1, is DTGVSQNPRHKITKRGQNVTFRCDPISEHNRLYWYRQTLGQGPEFLTYFQNEAQLEKSRLLSDRFSAERPKGSFSTLEIQRTEQGDSAMYLCASSLDLVPEAFFGQGTRLTVV.

This chain joins TRBV30 and TRBJ2-3; maybe TRBD2 (6 bases). The V gene's germline CDR1 is GTSNPN and CDR2 SVGIG (reference sequence). The CDR3 extends over 14 amino acids. The ends were cut back, 5 bases at V and 8 bases at J, with 20 bases in the middle. The CDR3 region is CAWSRTSSEGTQYF. The CDR3 nucleotides are TGTGCCTGGTCCCGGACTTCTTCGGAGGGTACGCAGTATTTT.

This clone was seen a single time. Because the CDR3 is missing its conserved closing phenylalanine or tryptophan, this is likely a read error. The DNA is omitted, as the CDR3 cannot be located on it reliably, and the CDR3 follows TCRdb's listing. The chain joins TRBV3-1 (or the pseudogene TRBV3-2) to TRBJ1-4. Germline lookup yields CDR1 LGHDT and CDR2 YNNKEL (reference sequence). The CDR3 is 12 amino acids in total, end residues counted. CDR3 in amino acids: CASSQDQEGPLV.

The CDR3 loop reads CSPVQDDTQYF. Written as DNA, the CDR3 is TGCAGCCCTGTACAGGACGATACGCAGTATTTT. The chain links TRBV20-1 to TRBJ2-3, with D tentatively TRBD1 (5 bases). Germline CDR1 is DFQATT and CDR2 is SNEGSKA (reference sequence). The CDR3 length is 11 residues.

This chain links TRBV19 with TRBJ2-4; 9 bases line up with TRBD1. The V gene end was trimmed by 4 bases and the J gene end by 3 bases; junction bases not matched to a gene: 7. The CDR3 totals 16 residues. The germline gives CDR1 LNHDA, CDR2 SQIVND (reference sequence). CDR3 sequence reads: CASSRTGDSGKNIQYF. For the CDR3, the DNA is TGTGCCAGTAGTAGGACAGGGGACTCTGGCAAAAACATTCAGTACTTC.

The chain has TRBV5-4 and TRBJ1-2; 9 bases map to TRBD1. Germline CDR1 SGHNT, CDR2 YYREEE (reference sequence). The CDR3 sequence is 15 residues long. V lost 5 bases to trimming and J lost 4 bases; unmatched junction nucleotides: 9. This CDR3 is CASRKYRGRTYGYTF. CDR3 DNA: TGTGCCAGCAGAAAGTACAGGGGGCGAACCTATGGCTACACCTTC.

This clone occurred once. Other DNA sequences in the same sample also yield this CDR3. This chain joins TRBV3-1 (or the pseudogene TRBV3-2) and TRBJ2-3, with 7 bases matching TRBD2. The CDR3 has 19 amino acids. Germline V CDR1 and CDR2: LGHDT, YNNKEL (reference sequence). The V gene end was trimmed by 1 base and the J gene end by 0 bases; junction bases not matched to a gene: 13. CDR3 bases: TGTGCCAGCAGCCAAGTGCTAGGGAGACTAGCATCTAGCACAGATACGCAGTATTTT. It yields the protein CASSQVLGRLASSTDTQYF.

The table lists this clone with a count of one. V is TRBV4-1 and J is TRBJ1-6, with 7 bases matching TRBD1. The CDR3 extends over 15 amino acids. V shed 3 bases and J 11 bases; nucleotides not matched to a gene: 10. The germline CDR1 and CDR2 sequences are MGHRA and YSYEKL. The CDR3 region is CASSQAGTVPAPLHF. The CDR3 DNA is TGCGCCAGCAGCCAGGCCGGGACAGTCCCAGCACCCCTCCACTTT.

This clone appeared a few times. The CDR3 protein is CASRTAGNTEAFF. The CDR3 DNA reads as TGTGCCAGCAGGACAGCCGGGAACACTGAAGCTTTCTTT. The V call is TRBV11-2, the J call TRBJ1-1, with a weak D call TRBD1 (5 bases). Germline values: CDR1 SGHAT, CDR2 FQNNGV. Trimming took 6 bases from V and 1 from J, leaving 9 bases between them. The CDR3 extends over 13 amino acids.

This rearrangement joins TRBV19 to TRBJ2-6; D may be TRBD2 (6 bases). The CDR3 sequence is 18 residues long. Trimming stripped 7 bases from V and 3 bases from J, with 22 bases between. The germline gives CDR1 LNHDA, CDR2 SQIVND (reference sequence). CDR3 sequence reads: CASTQSSGAGNGANVLTF. CDR3 DNA sequence: TGTGCCAGTACCCAATCGAGTGGTGCGGGGAATGGGGCCAACGTCCTGACTTTC. Based on the CDR3 plus reference TRBV19 and TRBJ2-6, the full variable domain is DGGITQSPKYLFRKEGQNVTLSCEQNLNHDAMYWYRQDPGQGLRLIYYSQIVNDFQKGDIAEGYSVSREKKESFPLTVTSAQKNPTAFYLCASTQSSGAGNGANVLTFGAGSRLTVL.

The gene calls are TRBV5-4 and TRBJ2-7; no clear D. V was shortened by 0 bases and J by 6 bases, with 4 bases between the two germline ends. Germline V gene sequence: CDR1 SGHNT, CDR2 YYREEE (reference sequence). The CDR3 runs 11 residues. Here the CDR3 DNA reads TGTGCCAGCAGCTTGGGTCTCGAGCAGTACTTC. It encodes CASSLGLEQYF.

The rearrangement links TRBV29-1 to TRBJ1-2, with a weak D call TRBD1 (6 bases). Germline V gene lookup returns CDR1 SQVTM and CDR2 ANQGSEA. The CDR3 has 13 amino acids. Trimming shortened V by 6 bases and J by 3 bases, and 14 bases separated the two germline ends. The CDR3 sequence: CSVETGDDYGYTF. Written as DNA, the CDR3 is TGCAGCGTGGAGACAGGAGACGACTATGGCTACACCTTC.

Comment on this clone: Other nucleotide sequences in the sample specify the same CDR3. This chain uses TRBV3-1 (or the pseudogene TRBV3-2) with TRBJ1-5; TRBD1 is a possible D gene (5 bases). V was clipped by 0 bases and J by 5 bases, with 5 bases between them. The length of the CDR3 is 13 residues. The germline V gene has CDR1 LGHDT and CDR2 YNNKEL (reference sequence). CDR3 amino acids: CASSQDRDQPQHF. The CDR3 DNA follows: TGTGCCAGCAGCCAAGACAGGGATCAGCCCCAGCATTTT.

The chain has TRBV4-1 and TRBJ1-2, with TRBD1 as a possible D gene (6 bases). This CDR3 contains 14 residues. Germline V CDR1 and CDR2: MGHRA, YSYEKL. V was shortened by 1 base and J by 3 bases, with 9 bases between the two germline ends. The CDR3 is CASSQGGGYYGYTF. CDR3 coding DNA: TGCGCCAGCAGCCAAGGTGGGGGCTACTATGGCTACACCTTC.

DNA for the CDR3: TGTGCCAGCAGTGCCGAAGGACAGGGGAATCAGCCCCAGCATTTT. Translated, it gives CASSAEGQGNQPQHF. The chain joins TRBV2 to TRBJ1-5; 9 bases map to TRBD1. Germline CDR1 reads SNHLY; CDR2 reads FYNNEI. The J segment lost 4 bases and the V segment lost 4 bases, leaving 5 bases of the junction unmatched. The CDR3 has 15 amino acids.

This clone appeared a single time. This sequence joins TRBV2 and TRBJ1-2; possibly TRBD1 for D (5 bases). This CDR3 has 14 residues. Deletions cut 8 bases from V and 0 bases from J, with 13 bases between. CDR1 and CDR2 (germline): SNHLY, FYNNEI. CDR3 protein: CASFRDSANYGYTF. For the CDR3, the DNA is TGTGCCAGCTTCCGGGACTCAGCTAACTATGGCTACACCTTC.

This chain joins TRBV9 and TRBJ2-1; the match to TRBD2 covers 11 bases. Germline trimming cut 4 bases from V and 3 bases from J; bases unmatched to any gene: 6. Germline assignment: CDR1 SGDLS and CDR2 YYNGEE. The CDR3 has 16 amino acids. The DNA of the CDR3 is TGTGCCAGCAGCCCGAAACTAGCGGGGGTCTACAATGAGCAGTTCTTC. Translating it yields CASSPKLAGVYNEQFF.